The 20 T cell receptor beta chains presented below share a single source sample, sequenced in a study of shared clonotypes between healthy human individuals. This table comes from immunoSEQ multiplex PCR, and its TCRdb copy is limited to in-frame clones, with some not included. The sample has about half a million clones, roughly 80% seen once. What was sequenced was PBMCs. The receptors shown here come from a woman in her thirties or forties in good health. Some clones in this sample may be carry-over from other donors' samples.

This chain uses TRBV19 with TRBJ1-2; TRBD1 agrees at 7 bases. Trimming took 4 bases from V and 7 from J; bases not matched to a gene: 21. The CDR3 is made up of 18 amino acids. The V gene's germline CDR1 is LNHDA and CDR2 SQIVND (reference sequence). DNA for the CDR3: TGTGCCAGTAGTAACGGGTATGGGACAGCCCGATCAACGAGTGGCTACACCTTC. Amino acids: CASSNGYGTARSTSGYTF.

The chain carries TRBV9 and TRBJ2-2; TRBD2 matches at 11 bases. The ends lost 4 bases at V and 1 base at J; junction bases unmatched: 12. The CDR3 covers 19 residues. Germline V gene lookup returns CDR1 SGDLS and CDR2 YYNGEE. CDR3 sequence: CASSPRPSTSGVNTGELFF. For the CDR3, the DNA is TGTGCCAGCAGCCCGCGCCCATCGACTAGCGGGGTGAACACCGGGGAGCTGTTTTTT.

This clone was detected a few times. This chain uses TRBV29-1 with TRBJ1-4; D perhaps matches TRBD1 (6 bases). Germline lookup yields CDR1 SQVTM and CDR2 ANQGSEA. Trimming removed 7 bases from V and 7 bases from J, with 16 bases in between. CDR3 length: 13 residues. This CDR3 is CSGGGTRGEKLFF. DNA of the CDR3: TGCAGCGGCGGGGGGACAAGGGGTGAAAAACTGTTTTTT.

About this clone itself: This likely reflects a read error, since a far larger clone is one base away. The same CDR3 is also encoded by other DNA sequences in this sample. The chain couples TRBV28 to TRBJ1-1; possibly TRBD1 for D (6 bases). V was cut by 6 bases and J by 6 bases, with 20 bases left in between. Germline CDR1 reads MDHEN; CDR2 reads SYDVKM. The CDR3 covers 15 residues. CDR3 sequence reads: CASRGDIGGGSEAFF. CDR3 sequence (DNA): TGTGCCAGCAGGGGGGATATCGGGGGCGGATCTGAAGCTTTCTTT.

The V and J genes are TRBV6-5 and TRBJ1-2; no firm D call. The V and J ends lost 11 bases and 3 bases respectively, with 16 bases between them. Germline lookup yields CDR1 MNHEY and CDR2 SVGAGI. The CDR3 loop spans 13 amino acids. The DNA of the CDR3 is TGTGCCGCGGGATTGTATGCCGACTATGGCTACACCTTC. Translation gives CAAGLYADYGYTF.

As to this clone: A much larger clone differs by one base, so this may be a read error. The gene calls are TRBV6-5 and TRBJ2-1; D call uncertain. Germline assignment: CDR1 MNHEY and CDR2 SVGAGI. CDR3 length equals 13 residues. The CDR3 is CDSIGKWDNEQFF. The CDR3 DNA reads as TGTGACAGCATAGGGAAGTGGGACAATGAGCAGTTCTTC.

The genes are TRBV20-1 and TRBJ1-2, with D possibly being TRBD1 (5 bases). The CDR3 spans 11 residues. Per the germline V gene, CDR1 is DFQATT and CDR2 is SNEGSKA (reference sequence). The germline V and J ends were trimmed by 5 bases and 3 bases, with 7 bases remaining between them. Here the CDR3 reads CSASRDYGYTF. CDR3 DNA sequence: TGCAGTGCTTCCAGGGACTATGGCTACACCTTC.

A word on this clone: Given a far larger clone just one base away, this is likely a sequencing read error. The chain has TRBV6-6 and TRBJ2-2; the D call may be TRBD1 or TRBD2 (5 bases each). Germline V CDR1 and CDR2: MNHNY, SVGAGI (reference sequence). This CDR3 has 15 residues. The CDR3 protein is CASSYGDDPTGKLFF. In DNA, the CDR3 is TGTGCCAGCAGTTACGGGGACGACCCCACCGGGAAGCTGTTTTTT.

This clone was picked up one time. The gene calls are TRBV11-2 and TRBJ2-1; a possible D gene is TRBD2 (7 bases). Trimming shortened V by 2 bases and J by 9 bases, and 11 bases separated the two germline ends. The length of the CDR3 is 13 residues. CDR1 and CDR2 (germline): SGHAT, FQNNGV. CDR3 DNA sequence: TGTGCCAGCAGCTTACGAGGGGGGGGTGAGCAGTTCTTC. Its translation: CASSLRGGGEQFF.

The rearrangement joins TRBV6-6 to TRBJ1-2, with 12 bases matching TRBD1. The CDR3 sequence is 16 residues long. Germline assignment: CDR1 MNHNY and CDR2 SVGAGI (reference sequence). Unmatched junction bases numbered 11, after V lost 6 bases and J lost 6 bases. CDR3 region: CASSRGQGAGIDGYTF. DNA for the CDR3: TGTGCCAGCAGCCGGGGACAGGGGGCTGGGATCGATGGCTACACCTTC.

The sample holds one count of this clone. The chain links TRBV5-6 to TRBJ2-2, with D hard to call. Germline V gene data show CDR1 as SGHDT and CDR2 as YYEEEE. The V gene lost 0 bases and the J gene lost 8 bases, with 8 bases spanning the gap. The CDR3 extends over 13 amino acids. The CDR3 DNA is TGTGCCAGCAGCTTGGAGACCAGGGGGGAGCTGTTTTTT. Protein product: CASSLETRGELFF.

CDR3 DNA sequence: TGTGCCAGCAGTTACAATTCTGGGACAGGGTCAAACGAGCAGTACTTC. Translating it yields CASSYNSGTGSNEQYF. The rearrangement uses TRBV6-5 and TRBJ2-7; 9 bases fit TRBD1. From germline, CDR1 is MNHEY and CDR2 SVGAGI. Trimming at V came to 2 bases and at J to 5 bases, leaving 10 bases not matched to a gene. This CDR3 contains 16 residues.

The chain is built from TRBV29-1 and TRBJ2-5, with TRBD1 identical over 8 bases. CDR3 length: 13 residues. Germline CDR1 is SQVTM and CDR2 is ANQGSEA. V trimming: 6 bases; J trimming: 2 bases; junction bases outside the gene matches: 5. The CDR3 sequence is CSVGTGLQETQYF. CDR3 DNA: TGCAGCGTCGGGACAGGCCTACAAGAGACCCAGTACTTC.

Note on this clone: A single base is all that separates this from a far larger clone, so a read error is likely. The chain couples TRBV7-9 to TRBJ2-2; TRBD1 matches 7 bases. Per germline, CDR1 SEHNR and CDR2 FQNEAQ (reference sequence). The CDR3 totals 16 residues. CDR3 sequence reads: CANSHHRGGNTGELFF. Here the CDR3 DNA reads TGTGCCAACAGCCATCACAGGGGCGGCAACACCGGGGAGCTGTTTTTT.

This chain connects TRBV7-6 to TRBJ1-5, with D perhaps matching TRBD1 (5 bases). CDR1 and CDR2 from the germline V gene are SGHVS and FNYEAQ. The CDR3 has 17 amino acids. Trimming stripped 3 bases from V and 4 bases from J, with 19 bases between. This CDR3 is CASSLGLRSGVNQPQHF. The CDR3, as DNA: TGTGCCAGCAGCTTGGGGCTTCGGAGCGGGGTGAATCAGCCCCAGCATTTT. Full variable domain (missing parts from reference TRBV7-6 and TRBJ1-5): GAGVSQSPRYKVTKRGQDVALRCDPISGHVSLYWYRQALGQGPEFLTYFNYEAQQDKSGLPNDRFSAERPEGSISTLTIQRTEQRDSAMYRCASSLGLRSGVNQPQHFGDGTRLSIL.

The rearrangement joins TRBV28 to TRBJ1-1; D remains ambiguous. This CDR3 has 14 amino acids. Germline CDR1 reads MDHEN; CDR2 reads SYDVKM. V was pared by 2 bases and J by 0 bases, with 7 bases between. The DNA for the CDR3 is TGTGCCAGCAGTTTAGCAGCATTGAACACTGAAGCTTTCTTT. Amino acid sequence: CASSLAALNTEAFF.

A remark on this clone: With only one base between it and a far larger clone, this is likely a read error. No conserved phenylalanine or tryptophan ends this CDR3, so it is likely a read error. The chain combines TRBV11-2 with TRBJ1-2, with D possibly being TRBD1 (6 bases). This CDR3 is built from 15 residues. Germline V lookup: CDR1 SGHAT, CDR2 FQNNGV. V lost 7 bases to trimming and J lost 2 bases, with 17 bases between them. CDR3 nucleotides: TGTGCCAGCACCCCTTTCGCAGGGGCGAACTATGGCTACACCCTC. Protein sequence: CASTPFAGANYGYTL.

This clone has a single count. This rearrangement joins TRBV19 to TRBJ2-2, with TRBD2 identical over 7 bases. J lost 6 bases, V lost 5 bases, and 9 bases had no gene match. CDR3 length: 15 amino acids. Germline V lookup: CDR1 LNHDA, CDR2 SQIVND (reference sequence). The CDR3 nucleotides are TGTGCCAGTAGTGAGGGACCCGGGGGGTCCGGGGAGCTGTTTTTT. Translated: CASSEGPGGSGELFF. The whole variable domain, remainder taken from reference TRBV19 and TRBJ2-2, is DGGITQSPKYLFRKEGQNVTLSCEQNLNHDAMYWYRQDPGQGLRLIYYSQIVNDFQKGDIAEGYSVSREKKESFPLTVTSAQKNPTAFYLCASSEGPGGSGELFFGEGSRLTVL.

This chain uses TRBV5-4 with TRBJ2-3, with D possibly matching TRBD1 (5 bases). Germline V CDR1 and CDR2: SGHNT, YYREEE (reference sequence). With 4 bases removed from V and 0 bases from J, the gap between germline ends came to 15 bases. The CDR3 extends over 16 amino acids. This chain's CDR3 is CASSNQKGVSTDTQYF. In DNA form, the CDR3 reads TGTGCCAGCAGCAATCAAAAAGGGGTTAGCACAGATACGCAGTATTTT.

To note about this clone: The identical CDR3 is also encoded by other nucleotide sequences in the sample. The chain joins TRBV9 to TRBJ2-3; TRBD2 matches at 14 bases. V dropped 3 bases and J dropped 4; count of bases not matched to a gene: 7. This CDR3 spans 17 amino acids. CDR1 SGDLS and CDR2 YYNGEE come from the germline V gene. This CDR3 reads CASSGGGLAGGADTQYF. The CDR3 nucleotides read TGTGCCAGCAGCGGGGGTGGACTAGCGGGAGGTGCAGATACGCAGTATTTT.